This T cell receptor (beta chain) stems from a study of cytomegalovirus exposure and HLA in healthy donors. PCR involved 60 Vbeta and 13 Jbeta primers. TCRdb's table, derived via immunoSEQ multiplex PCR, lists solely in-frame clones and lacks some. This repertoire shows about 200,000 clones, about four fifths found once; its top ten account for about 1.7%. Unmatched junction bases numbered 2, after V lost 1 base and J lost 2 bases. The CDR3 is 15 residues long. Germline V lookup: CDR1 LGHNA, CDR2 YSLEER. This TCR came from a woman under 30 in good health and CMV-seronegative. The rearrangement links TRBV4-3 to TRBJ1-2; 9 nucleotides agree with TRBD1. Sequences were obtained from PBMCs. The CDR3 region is CASSQGTGDNYGYTF. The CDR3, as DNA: TGCGCCAGCAGCCAAGGGACAGGGGACAACTATGGCTACACCTTC.